A single sample is the source of the 30 T cell receptor beta chains below, sequenced in a study of regulatory T cells in long-lasting Graves disease. Combining iRepertoire HTBI primers with Arm-PCR of CDR3 regions, the authors built TCR beta libraries. TCRdb reanalysed the multiplex PCR reads using MiXCR and keeps one entry per CDR3 protein. The data contain about 540,000 distinct CDR3 sequences, 13% of them seen just once; the ten biggest clones take up over 7.5%. Time point defined: newly diagnosed GD, antithyroid drugs for less than 3 months. TCR sequences were obtained from RNA taken from PBMCs. This sample also appeared in a second study, on T cells in Graves' hyperthyroidism and ophthalmopathy.

The input for sequencing was peripheral blood mononuclear cells (PBMCs), taken at new diagnosis, from a patient treated with antithyroid drugs. These receptors were obtained from a man aged 30 to 45 with Graves disease.

In this sample, this clonotype turned up once. This chain links TRBV6-2 or TRBV6-3 with TRBJ2-1; TRBD2 aligns across 11 bases. Germline CDR1 MNHEY, CDR2 SVGEGT. CDR3 length: 15 amino acids. The V and J ends lost 6 bases and 7 bases, in that order; junction bases with no gene match: 8. CDR3 in DNA: TGTGCCAGCAGGGACATAGCGGGAGGGCGTAATGAGCAGTTCTTC. It is translated as CASRDIAGGRNEQFF.

The chain is built from TRBV5-1 and TRBJ2-3, with 10 positions matching TRBD2. V shed 1 base, J shed 0 bases, and the junction held 11 bases outside the gene matches. CDR3 size: 19 residues. Looked up from germline, CDR1 is SGHRS and CDR2 is YFSETQ. The CDR3 protein is CASSLLKTTGLASTDTQYF. In DNA form, the CDR3 reads TGCGCCAGCAGCTTGTTAAAGACAACGGGACTAGCGAGCACAGATACGCAGTATTTT. The full variable domain, rest sourced from reference TRBV5-1 and TRBJ2-3, is KAGVTQTPRYLIKTRGQQVTLSCSPISGHRSVSWYQQTPGQGLQFLFEYFSETQRNKGNFPGRFSGRQFSNSRSEMNVSTLELGDSALYLCASSLLKTTGLASTDTQYFGPGTRLTVL.

J is TRBJ1-1 and V is TRBV6-1; no reliable D call. This CDR3 has 14 residues. Germline V gives CDR1 MNHNS, CDR2 SASEGT. V was pared by 3 bases and J by 1 base, with 9 bases between. CDR3 residues: CASSDFWGNTEAFF. CDR3 DNA: TGTGCCAGCAGTGATTTTTGGGGGAACACTGAAGCTTTCTTT.

Details on this clonotype: A much more abundant neighbour one base away suggests this may be a read error. The chain couples TRBV5-1 to TRBJ2-7; 11 bases match TRBD2. CDR1 is SGHRS, CDR2 YFSETQ, per germline. V lost 4 bases, J lost 6 bases, and 9 bases stayed unmatched. The CDR3 sequence is 15 residues long. In DNA, the CDR3 is TGCGCCAGCAGCGCGACTAGCGGGAAATGGGGCGAGCAGTACTTC. Translating it yields CASSATSGKWGEQYF.

The table lists this clonotype with a few counts. This rearrangement joins TRBV18 to TRBJ1-2; perhaps TRBD1 as D (6 bases). Germline V gene lookup returns CDR1 KGHSH and CDR2 LQKENI. V was cut by 6 bases and J by 5 bases, with 22 bases left in between. This CDR3 region has 16 residues. DNA of the CDR3: TGTGCCAGCTCTCAATCGCGCGGGGGCGCTGGGTATGGCTACACCTTC. Its protein is CASSQSRGGAGYGYTF.

V usage is TRBV19 and J usage is TRBJ2-5; D is possibly TRBD2 (5 bases). Judging by the DNA end, TRBJ2-1 fits better; the J call may be wrong. Germline V CDR1 and CDR2: LNHDA, SQIVND (reference sequence). The CDR3 runs to 14 residues. The CDR3 sequence: CASSGSVNQETQFF. The CDR3 nucleotides are TGTGCCAGTAGTGGGAGTGTCAACCAAGAGACCCAGTTCTTC.

This clonotype was counted many times. The chain links TRBV27 to TRBJ2-7; D tentatively reads TRBD1 or TRBD2 (5 bases each). V lost 6 bases and J lost 6, with 21 bases in between. CDR3 length: 15 residues. CDR1 and CDR2 (germline): MNHEY, SMNVEV (reference sequence). The CDR3 DNA reads TGTGCCAGCAGCTCACCCGGGGCAGGGAAGTCCGAGCAGTACTTC. This codes for CASSSPGAGKSEQYF.

This clonotype showed up many times. The J gene is TRBJ2-7, the V gene TRBV12-3 or TRBV12-4; 9 positions match TRBD2. V dropped 3 bases and J dropped 3; count of bases not matched to a gene: 3. The CDR3 covers 14 residues. CDR3 in DNA: TGTGCCAGCAGTTTCCGACTAGCGGTCTACGAGCAGTACTTC. Its translation: CASSFRLAVYEQYF.

This clonotype has more than one count but fewer than ten. V usage is TRBV12-3 or TRBV12-4 and J usage is TRBJ2-1, with D perhaps TRBD2 (5 bases). V was cut by 6 bases and J by 5 bases, with 14 bases left in between. CDR3 length equals 14 residues. For the CDR3, the DNA is TGTGCCAGCAGCCCCTTGCGGGTAAACAATGAGCAGTTCTTC. This codes for CASSPLRVNNEQFF.

The chain links TRBV12-3 or TRBV12-4 to TRBJ2-1; D possibly uses TRBD1 or TRBD2 (6 bases each). V was clipped by 4 bases and J by 6 bases, with 10 bases between them. The CDR3 covers 13 residues. The CDR3 region has the DNA TGTGCCAGCAGTTGGGGGGCTGGCAATGAGCAGTTCTTC. It encodes CASSWGAGNEQFF.

This clonotype has a count of ten or more. The chain uses TRBV2 and TRBJ2-7; 10 bases align to TRBD1. This CDR3 is 14 amino acids long. J lost 4 bases, V lost 3 bases, and 3 bases had no gene match. Germline CDR1 is SNHLY and CDR2 is FYNNEI. The CDR3 DNA reads TGTGCCAGCAGTGAGGACAGGGGGAGGTACGAGCAGTACTTC. It is translated as CASSEDRGRYEQYF.

This clonotype was seen more than once but under ten times. The chain couples TRBV28 to TRBJ1-4; D ambiguous. The CDR3 runs to 18 residues. V was shortened by 5 bases and J by 4 bases, with 23 bases between the two germline ends. The germline V gene encodes CDR1 MDHEN and CDR2 SYDVKM. CDR3 DNA sequence: TGTGCCAGCAGTCTAGACCGGGAGGTGAACCCCCTTAATGAAAAACTGTTTTTT. Protein sequence: CASSLDREVNPLNEKLFF. Full variable domain (missing parts from reference TRBV28 and TRBJ1-4): DVKVTQSSRYLVKRTGEKVFLECVQDMDHENMFWYRQDPGLGLRLIYFSYDVKMKEKGDIPEGYSVSREKKERFSLILESASTNQTSMYLCASSLDREVNPLNEKLFFGSGTQLSVL.

This clonotype appeared a few times. The chain couples TRBV6-2 or TRBV6-3 to TRBJ1-4, with 8 bases lining up with TRBD1. Per germline, CDR1 MNHEY and CDR2 SVGEGT. The CDR3 has 18 amino acids. The J segment lost 0 bases and the V segment lost 2 bases, leaving 8 bases of the junction unmatched. The CDR3 DNA reads as TGTGCCAGCAGTTACCCCCGGGACAGGATCGCAACTAATGAAAAACTGTTTTTT. As protein: CASSYPRDRIATNEKLFF.

The chain employs TRBV9 and TRBJ1-2; 7 bases line up with TRBD1. The V segment lost 4 bases and the J segment 0 bases; nucleotides outside the gene matches: 6. This CDR3 comprises 15 residues. CDR1 is SGDLS and CDR2 is YYNGEE in the germline V gene. The CDR3 spells CASSNRDRPNYGYTF. CDR3 DNA sequence: TGTGCCAGCAGCAACCGGGACAGACCTAACTATGGCTACACCTTC.

This clonotype was observed a few times. The V and J genes are TRBV20-1 and TRBJ2-1; 9 nucleotides match TRBD1. The length of the CDR3 is 16 residues. V was pared by 3 bases and J by 8 bases, with 14 bases of the junction left unmatched. Germline V gene sequence: CDR1 DFQATT, CDR2 SNEGSKA (reference sequence). Here the CDR3 reads CSASSPHRGRQDEQFF. DNA of the CDR3: TGCAGTGCTAGTTCACCACACAGGGGGCGCCAGGATGAGCAGTTCTTC.

The J gene is TRBJ2-7, the V gene TRBV10-3, with 8 bases aligning to TRBD1. V lost 4 bases and J lost 1; bases outside the gene matches: 3. CDR1 is ENHRY and CDR2 is SYGVKD in the germline V gene. This CDR3 spans 14 amino acids. CDR3 loop: CAISGDRRSYEQYF. CDR3 nucleotide sequence: TGTGCCATCAGTGGGGACAGGCGATCCTACGAGCAGTACTTC.

The V gene is TRBV14, the J gene TRBJ1-3; tentative D call: TRBD1 (5 bases). This CDR3 comprises 14 residues. Trimming took off 7 bases at V and 4 bases at J, with 14 bases between the two ends. Germline CDR1 is SGHDN and CDR2 is FVKESK. Here the CDR3 DNA reads TGTGCCAGCACCGAGCGGGGACGCGGAAACACCATATATTTT. Its translation: CASTERGRGNTIYF. The variable domain in full, with the rest retrieved from reference TRBV14 and TRBJ1-3, is EAGVTQFPSHSVIEKGQTVTLRCDPISGHDNLYWYRRVMGKEIKFLLHFVKESKQDESGMPNNRFLAERTGGTYSTLKVQPAELEDSGVYFCASTERGRGNTIYFGEGSWLTVV.

This clonotype was observed many times. CDR3 sequence: CASSQSLAGGGETQYF. CDR3 in DNA: TGTGCCAGCAGTCAATCCTTAGCGGGAGGCGGGGAGACCCAGTACTTC. The chain recombines TRBV6-2 or TRBV6-3 with TRBJ2-5, with 10 nucleotides matching TRBD2. This CDR3 has 16 residues. Germline V gene sequence: CDR1 MNHEY, CDR2 SVGEGT. The V gene end was trimmed by 5 bases and the J gene end by 5 bases; junction bases not matched to a gene: 11.

J is TRBJ1-2 and V is TRBV15, with D maybe TRBD1 (5 bases). This CDR3 is 11 amino acids long. Trimming cost V 8 bases and J 4 bases, with 8 bases left between them. Germline V lookup: CDR1 LNHNV, CDR2 YYDKDF (reference sequence). The CDR3 bases are TGTGCCACCCGGGACGCCTATGGCTACACCTTC. As protein: CATRDAYGYTF.

The J gene is TRBJ1-5, the V gene TRBV20-1; no firm D call. This CDR3 contains 12 residues. V was cut by 3 bases and J by 6 bases, with 9 bases left in between. Germline lookup yields CDR1 DFQATT and CDR2 SNEGSKA (reference sequence). CDR3 protein: CSARSAGQPQHF. The CDR3 bases are TGCAGTGCTAGGTCAGCGGGTCAGCCCCAGCATTTT.

This clonotype was seen a few times. This chain links TRBV27 with TRBJ2-2, with 7 bases matching TRBD2. The V gene end was trimmed by 6 bases and the J gene end by 6 bases; junction bases not matched to a gene: 1. Germline loops: CDR1 MNHEY, CDR2 SMNVEV (reference sequence). This CDR3 has 12 amino acids. The CDR3 DNA reads TGTGCCAGCAGGGCGGGGGCCGGGGAGCTGTTTTTT. It is translated as CASRAGAGELFF.

This clonotype was picked up many times. The chain uses TRBV20-1 and TRBJ2-7; 8 bases match TRBD2. Germline V CDR1 and CDR2: DFQATT, SNEGSKA (reference sequence). CDR3 length: 14 residues. With 0 bases clipped from V and 5 bases from J, the junction kept 6 bases outside the gene matches. Written as DNA, the CDR3 is TGCAGTGCTAGAGACACGGGAGGGCCTAACGAGCAGTACTTC. The encoded protein is CSARDTGGPNEQYF.

The sample holds many counts of this clonotype. The gene calls are TRBV20-1 and TRBJ1-5, with TRBD1 matching over 11 bases. The CDR3 is 15 residues long. The V gene end was trimmed by 5 bases and the J gene end by 4 bases; junction bases not matched to a gene: 7. Germline-derived CDR1 and CDR2 are DFQATT and SNEGSKA (reference sequence). The CDR3 DNA follows: TGCAGTGCTGGGAGGGACAGGGGGGGAAATCAGCCCCAGCATTTT. It yields the protein CSAGRDRGGNQPQHF.

Of note for this clonotype: A much larger clone lies one base from this, so it may be a read error. The rearrangement uses TRBV30 and TRBJ2-7; D is perhaps TRBD1 (6 bases). CDR3 size: 12 residues. Germline CDR1 GTSNPN, CDR2 SVGIG (reference sequence). CDR3 sequence reads: CAWSADSYEQHF. CDR3 in DNA: TGTGCCTGGAGCGCGGACAGCTACGAGCAGCACTTC.

This clonotype was found a few times. This chain joins TRBV18 and TRBJ2-1; D is unclear. This CDR3 is built from 13 residues. Germline V gene sequence: CDR1 KGHSH, CDR2 LQKENI. Trimming pared 5 bases from V and 8 bases from J, leaving 13 bases between. In DNA, the CDR3 is TGTGCCAGCTCAGACAATCGTTTCGATGAGCAGTTCTTC. This codes for CASSDNRFDEQFF.

In its sample, this clonotype was seen many times. The rearrangement joins TRBV12-3 or TRBV12-4 to TRBJ2-5; D assignment may be TRBD1 or TRBD2 (5 bases each). Trimming shortened V by 6 bases and J by 5 bases, and 19 bases separated the two germline ends. CDR3 length: 15 residues. The DNA for the CDR3 is TGTGCCAGCAGCCGAGGGACCCCCCTCTCTGAGACCCAGTACTTC. This gives the protein CASSRGTPLSETQYF.

About this clonotype itself: A single base separates this from a much larger clone, so it may be a read error. The chain uses TRBV29-1 and TRBJ1-1, with D possibly matching TRBD1 (6 bases). Per the germline V gene, CDR1 is SQVTM and CDR2 is ANQGSEA. V lost 6 bases and J 1 base, leaving 12 bases between the germline ends. This CDR3 comprises 13 residues. CDR3 sequence reads: CSVLGAPNTEAFF. The CDR3 DNA sequence: TGCAGCGTCCTGGGGGCCCCGAACACTGAAGCTTTCTTT.

CDR3 loop: CSAGEVNEQFF. In nucleotides, the CDR3 is TGCAGCGCCGGGGAGGTCAATGAGCAGTTCTTC. The J gene is TRBJ2-1, the V gene TRBV29-1; a possible D gene is TRBD2 (6 bases). This CDR3 is 11 amino acids long. CDR1 SQVTM and CDR2 ANQGSEA come from the germline V gene. Trimming pared 7 bases from V and 6 bases from J, leaving 10 bases between.

This clonotype was seen a handful of times. CDR3 sequence (DNA): TGCGCCAGCAGCTTGGCGGTCCAAAAGCGGGGAGATACGCAGTATTTT. Translating it yields CASSLAVQKRGDTQYF. J is TRBJ2-3 and V is TRBV5-1; TRBD2 agrees at 7 bases. The germline V gene encodes CDR1 SGHRS and CDR2 YFSETQ. V dropped 0 bases and J dropped 5; count of bases not matched to a gene: 9. CDR3 size: 16 residues.

This clonotype was counted many times. The CDR3 loop reads CSVLQGDYGYTF. The CDR3 DNA sequence: TGCAGCGTTTTACAGGGGGACTATGGCTACACCTTC. The J gene is TRBJ1-2, the V gene TRBV29-1, with 8 bases aligning to TRBD1. Germline CDR1 and CDR2: SQVTM and ANQGSEA. J was trimmed by 3 bases and V by 5 bases; bases with no gene match: 2. The CDR3 has 12 amino acids.